This is a list of T cell receptor beta chains from one sample in a study of immune evolution from preneoplasia to lung adenocarcinoma. Sequencing was performed with immunoSEQ multiplex PCR; in TCRdb, only in-frame clones are kept and a portion is missing. The table lists approximately 6,700 clones, around 73% of them singletons. What was sequenced was FFPE adjacent normal lung tissue. The receptor source for this set is a person aged 60-79 years with lung adenocarcinoma. The CDR3 runs from the conserved cysteine through the conserved F or W. D genes are given only for firm matches. The listing skips clone size in some rows; elsewhere it reads once, few, many or a size class.

TRBJ2-1,TRBV5-1,-,TRBD2,CASSWTSGTDYNEQFF,TGCGCCAGCAGCTGGACTAGCGGGACCGACTACAATGAGCAGTTCTTC
TRBJ1-1,TRBV9,once,-,CASSDLGLSNTEAFF,TGTGCCAGCAGCGACCTGGGACTGTCGAACACTGAAGCTTTCTTT
TRBJ2-2,TRBV11-2,once,-,CASSGRFNTGELFF,TGTGCCAGCAGCGGAAGATTTAACACCGGGGAGCTGTTTTTT
TRBJ1-1,TRBV19,-,-,CASSIDNNPEAFF,TGTGCCAGTAGTATAGACAACAATCCTGAAGCTTTCTTT
TRBJ2-3,TRBV6-4,-,-,CASSEELVTDTQYF,TGTGCCAGCAGTGAGGAACTAGTCACAGATACGCAGTATTTT
TRBJ2-1,TRBV29-1,-,TRBD2,CSGGRVDYNEQFF,TGCAGCGGCGGGAGGGTGGACTACAATGAGCAGTTCTTC
TRBJ1-5,TRBV9,-,TRBD1,CASSVGGQGADQPQHF,TGTGCCAGCAGCGTAGGGGGACAGGGGGCCGATCAGCCCCAGCATTTT
TRBJ2-1,TRBV6-1,-,TRBD2,CASSDPGLARYNEQFF,TGTGCCAGCAGTGATCCCGGACTAGCTAGGTACAATGAGCAGTTCTTC
TRBJ1-4,TRBV7-9,-,-,CASSPSNEEKLFF,TGTGCCAGCAGCCCAAGTAATGAGGAAAAACTGTTTTTT
TRBJ2-1,TRBV19,-,TRBD2,CASTTGTVTSGRTYNEQFF,TGTGCCAGTACCACCGGGACAGTAACTAGCGGGCGTACCTACAATGAGCAGTTCTTC
TRBJ2-5,TRBV5-6,-,TRBD1,CASSLVAGQGAPQETQYF,TGTGCCAGCAGCTTGGTAGCCGGACAGGGGGCACCCCAAGAGACCCAGTACTTC
TRBJ2-7,TRBV9,-,-,CASSVGGAAYEQYF,TGTGCCAGCAGCGTAGGGGGGGCGGCCTACGAGCAGTACTTC
TRBJ2-1,TRBV28,-,TRBD1,CASSGTGLIDEQFF,TGTGCCAGCAGTGGGACAGGCCTTATCGATGAGCAGTTCTTC
TRBJ2-5,TRBV12-5,medium-sized,TRBD2,CASGFGGGSRETQYF,TGTGCTAGTGGTTTCGGAGGCGGGAGTAGAGAGACCCAGTACTTC
TRBJ2-7,TRBV7-3,-,-,CASSLNALQGYEQYF,TGTGCCAGCAGCTTAAATGCCCTACAGGGCTACGAGCAGTACTTC
TRBJ2-1,TRBV4-1,-,TRBD2,CASSQARTSGSSEQFF,TGCGCCAGCAGCCAAGCCCGGACTAGCGGGAGTAGTGAGCAGTTCTTC
TRBJ2-7,TRBV11-2,-,TRBD1,CASSRDRGVGEQYF,TGTGCCAGCAGCCGAGACAGGGGAGTGGGCGAGCAGTACTTC
TRBJ2-2,TRBV27,-,TRBD2,CASSSVAGGYTGELFF,TGTGCCAGCAGTTCAGTAGCGGGAGGGTACACCGGGGAGCTGTTTTTT
TRBJ2-7,TRBV18,-,-,CASSPRPTPSAYEQYF,TGTGCCAGCTCACCACGGCCAACTCCCTCGGCCTACGAGCAGTACTTC
TRBJ1-5,TRBV4-1,-,TRBD1,CASSQDSGQGHQPQHF,TGCGCCAGCAGCCAAGATTCGGGACAGGGTCATCAGCCCCAGCATTTT
TRBJ2-2,TRBV15,-,-,CATSRKSNSPGELFF,TGTGCCACCAGCAGAAAAAGTAACAGCCCCGGGGAGCTGTTTTTT
TRBJ2-1,TRBV4-1,-,-,CASSQGGGEQFF,TGCGCCAGCAGCCAAGGCGGCGGTGAGCAGTTCTTC
TRBJ2-5,TRBV6-5,-,-,CASRGGLLETQYF,TGTGCCAGCCGAGGGGGTTTATTAGAGACCCAGTACTTC
TRBJ2-3,TRBV27,-,-,CASSLGGSDTQYF,TGTGCCAGCAGTTTAGGTGGCTCAGATACGCAGTATTTT
TRBJ1-1,TRBV27,-,-,CASRLKGPTEAFF,TGTGCCAGCAGACTCAAGGGTCCCACTGAAGCTTTCTTT
TRBJ2-1,TRBV28,-,-,CASSFLPVGGDEQFF,TGTGCCAGCAGTTTCCTCCCCGTGGGAGGCGATGAGCAGTTCTTC
TRBJ2-5,TRBV28,-,TRBD1,CASRTGTLSMGTQYF,TGTGCCAGCAGGACAGGGACCCTTTCTATGGGAACCCAGTACTTC
TRBJ2-1,TRBV7-8,-,-,CASSLVVNEQFF,TGTGCCAGCAGCTTAGTTGTCAATGAGCAGTTCTTC
TRBJ2-7,TRBV5-4,-,TRBD1,CASSLDSGGTYEQYF,TGTGCCAGCAGCTTGGATTCAGGGGGCACCTACGAGCAGTACTTC
TRBJ1-1,TRBV7-9,-,-,CASNLMGGSNTEAFF,TGTGCCAGCAACCTGATGGGGGGTTCGAACACTGAAGCTTTCTTT
TRBJ1-2,TRBV5-1,-,TRBD1,CASSRGDSGGEGYTF,TGCGCCAGCAGCAGGGGGGACAGTGGCGGGGAAGGCTACACCTTC
TRBJ2-3,TRBV6-5,once,-,CASSWGKTDTQYF,TGTGCCAGCAGTTGGGGGAAAACAGATACGCAGTATTTT
TRBJ1-1,TRBV6-5,few,-,CASSSRVGGPNTEAFF,TGTGCCAGCAGTTCGAGAGTTGGGGGGCCGAACACTGAAGCTTTCTTT
TRBJ2-2,TRBV29-1,-,TRBD1,CSVPRHAGGASGNTGELFF,TGCAGCGTCCCTCGCCACGCAGGGGGCGCAAGCGGAAACACCGGGGAGCTGTTTTTT
TRBJ1-2,TRBV5-8,-,-,CASSSEASPLYGYTF,TGTGCCAGCAGCAGTGAAGCAAGCCCCTTATATGGCTACACCTTC
TRBJ1-4,TRBV11-2,once,-,CASSPDRSTLNEKLFF,TGTGCCAGCAGCCCCGACAGGAGTACTCTTAATGAAAAACTGTTTTTT
TRBJ1-4,TRBV27,-,-,CASSFQGNNEKLFF,TGTGCCAGCAGTTTTCAGGGGAATAATGAAAAACTGTTTTTT
TRBJ2-3,TRBV5-4,-,-,CASSRGTDTQYF,TGTGCCAGCAGCCGGGGCACAGATACGCAGTATTTT
TRBJ2-3,TRBV2,-,-,CASGWGRERSDTQYF,TGTGCCAGCGGATGGGGGCGGGAGAGATCAGATACGCAGTATTTT
TRBJ1-1,TRBV5-4,-,-,CASSLGDTEAFF,TGTGCCAGCAGCTTAGGCGACACTGAAGCTTTCTTT
TRBJ2-7,TRBV19,-,TRBD2,CASSTQRDSYEQYF,TGTGCCAGTAGTACCCAGCGGGATTCCTACGAGCAGTACTTC
TRBJ1-4,TRBV6-5,-,TRBD1,CASSYSSAGTGKLFF,TGTGCCAGCAGTTACTCATCGGCCGGGACAGGGAAACTGTTTTTT
TRBJ2-5,TRBV7-8,-,TRBD2,CASSRLAGGPQETQYF,TGTGCCAGCAGCAGACTAGCGGGAGGTCCGCAAGAGACCCAGTACTTC
TRBJ2-7,TRBV2,-,TRBD2,CASSEAHTSDRQYF,TGTGCCAGCAGTGAAGCGCACACTAGCGATCGACAGTACTTC
TRBJ1-1,TRBV30,-,-,CAVGRTEAFF,TGCGCTGTGGGTCGCACTGAAGCTTTCTTT
TRBJ2-2,TRBV28,few,-,CASSFGGPGELFF,TGTGCCAGCAGTTTCGGGGGGCCCGGGGAGCTGTTTTTT
TRBJ1-2,TRBV9,-,-,CASSVGTFPIYGYTF,TGTGCCAGCAGCGTAGGGACGTTTCCCATCTATGGCTACACCTTC
TRBJ2-3,TRBV2,-,-,CASIQTGDTQYF,TGTGCCAGCATTCAGACTGGAGATACGCAGTATTTT
TRBJ2-1,TRBV7-8,once,TRBD1,CASSLETGAYNEQFF,TGTGCCAGCAGCTTAGAGACAGGGGCCTACAATGAGCAGTTCTTC
TRBJ2-5,TRBV9,-,-,CASSLPDSQETQYF,TGTGCCAGCAGCCTACCGGACTCACAAGAGACCCAGTACTTC
TRBJ1-2,TRBV5-4,few,-,CASSLQGDGQNYGYTF,TGTGCCAGCAGCTTGCAAGGGGACGGACAGAACTATGGCTACACCTTC
TRBJ2-7,TRBV28,-,-,CASSTMYEQYF,TGTGCCAGCAGCACTATGTACGAGCAGTACTTC
TRBJ1-1,TRBV6-5,-,TRBD1,CASSLGTANTEAFF,TGTGCCAGCAGCCTTGGGACAGCAAACACTGAAGCTTTCTTT
TRBJ1-1,TRBV5-1,few,TRBD1,CASSLVGGQAAEAFF,TGCGCCAGCAGCTTGGTGGGGGGACAGGCGGCGGAAGCTTTCTTT
TRBJ1-4,TRBV6-6,-,TRBD1,CASSLRTGGNEKLFF,TGTGCCAGCAGTCTTAGGACAGGGGGTAATGAAAAACTGTTTTTT